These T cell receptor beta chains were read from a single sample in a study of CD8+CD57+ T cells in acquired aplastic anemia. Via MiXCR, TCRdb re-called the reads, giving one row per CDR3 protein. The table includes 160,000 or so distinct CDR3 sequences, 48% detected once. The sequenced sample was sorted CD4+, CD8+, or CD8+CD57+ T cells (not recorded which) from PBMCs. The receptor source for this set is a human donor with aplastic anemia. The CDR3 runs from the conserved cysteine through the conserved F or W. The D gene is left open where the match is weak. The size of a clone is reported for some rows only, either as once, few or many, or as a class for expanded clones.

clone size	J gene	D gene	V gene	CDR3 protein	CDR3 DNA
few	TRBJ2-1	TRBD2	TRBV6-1	CASPGIAGVTSYNEQFF	TGTGCCAGTCCGGGGATAGCGGGAGTTACGTCCTACAATGAGCAGTTCTTC
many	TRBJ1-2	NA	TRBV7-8	CASRSEYGYTF	TGTGCCAGCAGGTCAGAGTATGGCTACACCTTC
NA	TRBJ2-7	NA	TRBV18	CASSDEREQYF	TGTGCCAGCTCGGACGAGAGGGAGCAGTACTTC
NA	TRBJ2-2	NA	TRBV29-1	CSVHAGLMNTGELFF	TGCAGCGTACACGCAGGGCTAATGAACACCGGGGAGCTGTTTTTT
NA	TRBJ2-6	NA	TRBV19	CAGSPGGAGANVPTF	TGTGCCGGTAGTCCTGGGGGGGCCGGGGCCAACGTCCCGACTTTC
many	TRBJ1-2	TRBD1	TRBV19	CASRYRGTNYGYTF	TGTGCCAGTCGGTACAGGGGTACTAACTATGGCTACACCTTC
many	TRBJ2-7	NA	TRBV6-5	CASSYEGFGDEQYF	TGTGCCAGCAGTTACGAGGGTTTTGGCGACGAGCAGTACTTC
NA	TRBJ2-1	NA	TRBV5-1	CASSFNLGWEVYNEQFF	TGCGCCAGCAGCTTCAATCTAGGTTGGGAGGTGTACAATGAGCAGTTCTTC
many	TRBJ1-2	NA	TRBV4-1	CASSQDILAATLLGYTF	TGCGCCAGCAGCCAAGACATTCTAGCCGCAACCTTGCTGGGCTACACCTTC
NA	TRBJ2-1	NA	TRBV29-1	CTTLGTARSNEQFF	TGCACAACCCTAGGGACCGCACGGAGCAATGAGCAGTTCTTC
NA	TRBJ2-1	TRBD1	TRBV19	CASSTGQLNEQFF	TGTGCCAGTAGTACGGGACAGTTGAATGAGCAGTTCTTC
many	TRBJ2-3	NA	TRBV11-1	CASSFPGWADTQYF	TGTGCCAGCAGCTTCCCGGGGTGGGCAGATACGCAGTATTTT
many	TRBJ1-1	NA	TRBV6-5	CASSYGLLAFF	TGTGCCAGCAGTTACGGACTGTTAGCTTTCTTT
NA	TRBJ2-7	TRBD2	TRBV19	CASSTSGSSYEQYF	TGTGCCAGTAGTACTAGCGGGAGCTCCTACGAGCAGTACTTC
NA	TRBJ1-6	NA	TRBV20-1	CSAEGSSYNSPLHF	TGCAGTGCCGAGGGGAGCTCCTATAATTCACCCCTCCACTTT
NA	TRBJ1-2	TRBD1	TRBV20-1	CSARTGESYGYTF	TGCAGTGCCCGGACAGGGGAATCGTATGGCTACACCTTC
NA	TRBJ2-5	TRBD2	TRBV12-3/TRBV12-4	CASSLLAVQETQYF	TGTGCCAGCAGTTTACTAGCGGTACAAGAGACCCAGTACTTC
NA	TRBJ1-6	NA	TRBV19	CASSISVYNSPLHF	TGTGCCAGTAGTATCAGTGTGTATAATTCACCCCTCCACTTT
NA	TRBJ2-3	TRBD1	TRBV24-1	CATSDMGQSTDTQYF	TGTGCCACCAGTGACATGGGACAGTCCACAGATACGCAGTATTTT
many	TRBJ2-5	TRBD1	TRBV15	CATSRVWTGERDQETQYF	TGTGCCACCAGCAGAGTGTGGACAGGAGAGAGGGACCAAGAGACCCAGTACTTC
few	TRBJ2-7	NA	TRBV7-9	CASSLGASEQYF	TGTGCCAGCAGCTTAGGAGCGAGCGAGCAGTACTTC
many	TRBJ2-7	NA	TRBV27	CASSLGTDYEQYF	TGTGCCAGCAGTTTAGGGACGGACTACGAGCAGTACTTC
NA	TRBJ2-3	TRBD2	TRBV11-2	CASSPGAGGPDTQYF	TGTGCCAGCAGCCCGGGGGCGGGAGGGCCGGATACGCAGTATTTT
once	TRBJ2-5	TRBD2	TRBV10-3	CAISEMSLAGREETQYF	TGTGCCATCAGTGAAATGTCGCTAGCGGGAAGAGAGGAGACCCAGTACTTC
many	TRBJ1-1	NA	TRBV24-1	CATSVQGDTEAFF	TGTGCCACCAGTGTGCAGGGTGACACTGAAGCTTTCTTT
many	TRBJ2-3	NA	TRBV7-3	CASSFLGPTDTQYF	TGTGCCAGCAGCTTCCTCGGTCCCACAGATACGCAGTATTTT
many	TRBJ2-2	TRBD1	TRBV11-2	CASSLTGGYTGELFF	TGTGCCAGCAGCTTGACAGGGGGATACACCGGGGAGCTGTTTTTT
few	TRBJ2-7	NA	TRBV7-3	CASSGSTLDPYEQYF	TGTGCCAGCAGCGGCTCGACACTCGATCCTTACGAGCAGTACTTC
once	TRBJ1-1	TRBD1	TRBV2	CASSDRAFEAFF	TGTGCCAGCAGCGACAGGGCGTTTGAAGCTTTCTTT
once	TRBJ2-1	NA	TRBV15	CATSKAGPIYNEQFF	TGTGCCACCAGCAAGGCAGGACCCATTTACAATGAGCAGTTCTTC
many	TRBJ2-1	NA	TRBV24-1	CATSDLGVDNEQFF	TGTGCCACCAGTGATTTGGGTGTAGACAATGAGCAGTTCTTC
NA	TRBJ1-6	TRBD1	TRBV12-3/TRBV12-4	CASSMGQGAGSPLHF	TGTGCCAGCAGCATGGGACAGGGGGCAGGTTCACCCCTCCACTTT
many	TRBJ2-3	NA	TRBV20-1	CSARDRLRITTDTQYF	TGCAGTGCTAGAGATCGCTTGCGAATCACCACAGATACGCAGTATTTT
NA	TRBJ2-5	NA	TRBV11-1	CASSETQYF	TGTGCCAGCAGCGAGACCCAGTACTTC
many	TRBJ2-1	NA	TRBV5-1	CASSSGGGTPTEQFF	TGCGCCAGCAGCTCGGGCGGCGGGACACCTACTGAGCAGTTCTTC
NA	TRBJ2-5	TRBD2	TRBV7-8	CASSSVLAGDETQYF	TGTGCCAGCAGCTCGGTACTAGCGGGAGACGAGACCCAGTACTTC
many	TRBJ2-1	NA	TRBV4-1	CASSLELGPGEQFF	TGCGCCAGCAGCCTCGAACTAGGGCCCGGTGAGCAGTTCTTC
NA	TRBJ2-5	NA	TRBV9	CASSVAGRRQETQYF	TGTGCCAGCAGCGTAGCGGGCAGGCGTCAAGAGACCCAGTACTTC
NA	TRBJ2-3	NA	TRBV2	CAKESSTDTQYF	TGTGCCAAGGAGAGTAGCACAGATACGCAGTATTTT
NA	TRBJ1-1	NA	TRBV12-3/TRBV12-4	CASRTPGVLAEAFF	TGTGCCAGCAGAACGCCGGGAGTATTAGCTGAAGCTTTCTTT
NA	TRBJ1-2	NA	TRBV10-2	CASSVQGRGYTF	TGCGCCAGCAGTGTCCAGGGGCGCGGCTACACCTTC
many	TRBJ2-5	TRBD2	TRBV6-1	CASGRTSGSQETQYF	TGTGCCAGCGGGAGGACTAGCGGGAGCCAAGAGACCCAGTACTTC
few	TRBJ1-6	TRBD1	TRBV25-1	CASSATGTGYSPLHF	TGTGCCAGCAGCGCCACCGGGACAGGGTATTCACCCCTCCACTTT
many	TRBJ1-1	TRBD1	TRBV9	CASSGIVSQGVTEAFF	TGTGCCAGCAGCGGGATTGTCTCACAGGGGGTCACTGAAGCTTTCTTT
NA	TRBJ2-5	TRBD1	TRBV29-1	CSVSRGLETQYF	TGCAGCGTCAGCAGGGGGCTTGAGACCCAGTACTTC
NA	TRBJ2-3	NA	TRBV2	CASSYSDPTDTQYF	TGTGCCAGCAGTTACTCGGATCCTACAGATACGCAGTATTTT
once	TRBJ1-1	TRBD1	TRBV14	CASSQAGQGITEAFF	TGTGCCAGCAGCCAGGCGGGACAGGGCATCACTGAAGCTTTCTTT
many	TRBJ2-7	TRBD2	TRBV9	CASSVEGGTSGAYEQYF	TGTGCCAGCAGCGTCGAAGGAGGGACTAGCGGGGCCTACGAGCAGTACTTC
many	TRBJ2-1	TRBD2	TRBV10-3	CAIMAGGGNEQFF	TGTGCCATCATGGCGGGAGGGGGAAATGAGCAGTTCTTC
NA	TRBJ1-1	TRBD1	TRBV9	CASSPQTGANTEAFF	TGTGCCAGCAGCCCACAGACAGGGGCGAACACTGAGGCTTTCTTT
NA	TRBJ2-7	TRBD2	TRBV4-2	CASSQGEGLYGQYF	TGTGCCAGCAGTCAAGGGGAGGGGCTCTACGGGCAGTACTTC
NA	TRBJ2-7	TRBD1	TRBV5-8	CASRTGGTWDEQYF	TGTGCCAGCAGAACAGGGGGCACCTGGGACGAGCAGTACTTC
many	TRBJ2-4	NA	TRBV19	CATRGAGAPNIQYF	TGTGCCACCCGGGGGGCCGGGGCCCCGAACATTCAGTACTTC